This TCR beta chain was recorded in a study of OX40 agonist ivuxolimab in advanced cancers. Sequenced by immunoSEQ multiplex PCR; TCRdb stores in-frame clones only, minus some. The profile shows fewer than 95,000 clones, under 95% of them singletons. This CDR3 is built from 15 residues. The ends were cut back, 0 bases at V and 1 base at J, with 7 bases in the middle. Germline CDR1 SNHLY, CDR2 FYNNEI. Sequencing used CD4+ or CD8+ T cells sorted from blood, obtained in a trial of the OX40 agonist ivuxolimab. The chain recombines TRBV2 with TRBJ2-1; the D is unclear. This sequence was found in an adult with an advanced solid tumor such as melanoma, head and neck, liver or kidney cancer. The CDR3 loop is CASSEAVGSYNEQFF. The CDR3 DNA reads as TGTGCCAGCAGTGAAGCGGTCGGTTCCTACAATGAGCAGTTCTTC.